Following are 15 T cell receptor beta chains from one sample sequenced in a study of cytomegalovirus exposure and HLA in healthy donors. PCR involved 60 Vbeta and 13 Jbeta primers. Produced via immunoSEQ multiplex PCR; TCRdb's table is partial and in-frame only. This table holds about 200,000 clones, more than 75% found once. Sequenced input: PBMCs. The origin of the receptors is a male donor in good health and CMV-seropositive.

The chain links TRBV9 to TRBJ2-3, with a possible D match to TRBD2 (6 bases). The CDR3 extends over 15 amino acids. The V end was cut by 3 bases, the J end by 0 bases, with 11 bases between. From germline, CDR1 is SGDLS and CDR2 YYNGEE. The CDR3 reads CASSASVQSTDTQYF. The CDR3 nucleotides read TGTGCCAGCAGCGCTAGCGTGCAAAGCACAGATACGCAGTATTTT.

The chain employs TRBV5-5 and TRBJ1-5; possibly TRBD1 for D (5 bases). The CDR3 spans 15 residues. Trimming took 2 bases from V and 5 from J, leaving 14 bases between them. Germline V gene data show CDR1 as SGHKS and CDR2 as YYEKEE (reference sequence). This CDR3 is CASSLTKLGDQPQHF. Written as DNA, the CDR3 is TGTGCCAGCAGCTTAACTAAATTAGGGGATCAGCCCCAGCATTTT.

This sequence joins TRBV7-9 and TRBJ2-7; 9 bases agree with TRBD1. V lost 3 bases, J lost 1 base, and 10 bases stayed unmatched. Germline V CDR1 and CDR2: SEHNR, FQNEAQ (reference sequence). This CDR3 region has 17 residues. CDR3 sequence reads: CASSFPPGQGPSYEQYF. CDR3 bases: TGTGCCAGCAGCTTCCCCCCCGGACAGGGGCCGTCCTACGAGCAGTACTTC.

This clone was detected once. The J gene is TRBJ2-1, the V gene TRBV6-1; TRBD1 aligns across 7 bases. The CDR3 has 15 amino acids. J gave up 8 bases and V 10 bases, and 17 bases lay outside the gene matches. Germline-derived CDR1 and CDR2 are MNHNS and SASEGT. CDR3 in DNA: TGTGCCATCCAATCCGGGACAGACACAGGGGATGAGCAGTTCTTC. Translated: CAIQSGTDTGDEQFF.

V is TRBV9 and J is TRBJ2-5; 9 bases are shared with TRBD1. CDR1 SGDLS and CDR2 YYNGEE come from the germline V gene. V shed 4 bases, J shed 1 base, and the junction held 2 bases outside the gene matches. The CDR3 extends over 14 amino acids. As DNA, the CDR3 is TGTGCCAGCAGCAAGGGACAGGGCCAAGAGACCCAGTACTTC. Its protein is CASSKGQGQETQYF.

The CDR3 coding sequence is TGTGCCAGCAGCGCACAAGGACAGCCCTACGAGCAGTACTTC. Its protein product is CASSAQGQPYEQYF. The J gene is TRBJ2-7, the V gene TRBV7-2; possibly TRBD1 for D (6 bases). CDR3 length equals 14 residues. Germline CDR1 reads SGHTA; CDR2 reads FQGNSA. V was trimmed by 5 bases and J by 2 bases, leaving 13 bases between them.

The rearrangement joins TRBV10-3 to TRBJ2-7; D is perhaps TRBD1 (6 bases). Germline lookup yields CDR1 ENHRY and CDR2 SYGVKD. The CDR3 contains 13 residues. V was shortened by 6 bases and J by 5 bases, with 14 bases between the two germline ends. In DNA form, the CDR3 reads TGTGCCATCAGCAACAGGGATTTCGACGAGCAGTACTTC. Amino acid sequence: CAISNRDFDEQYF.

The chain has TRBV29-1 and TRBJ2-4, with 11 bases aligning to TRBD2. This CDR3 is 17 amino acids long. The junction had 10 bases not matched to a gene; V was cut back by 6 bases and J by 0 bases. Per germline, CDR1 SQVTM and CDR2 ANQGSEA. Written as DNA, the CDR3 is TGCAGCGTCGCCGGGACTAGCGGAAATCTAGCCAAAAACATTCAGTACTTC. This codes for CSVAGTSGNLAKNIQYF.

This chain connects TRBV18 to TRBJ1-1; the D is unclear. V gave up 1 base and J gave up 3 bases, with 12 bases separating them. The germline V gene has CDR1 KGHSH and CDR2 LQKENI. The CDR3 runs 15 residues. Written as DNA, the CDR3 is TGTGCCAGCTCACCACAGAGGGCCGCCGACACTGAAGCTTTCTTT. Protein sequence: CASSPQRAADTEAFF.

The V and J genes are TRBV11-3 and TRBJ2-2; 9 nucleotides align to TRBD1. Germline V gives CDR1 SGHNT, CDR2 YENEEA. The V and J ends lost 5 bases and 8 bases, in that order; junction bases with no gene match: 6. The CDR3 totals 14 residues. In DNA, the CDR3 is TGTGCCAGCAGCACCCGGACAGGGGCGGGGGAGCTGTTTTTT. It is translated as CASSTRTGAGELFF.

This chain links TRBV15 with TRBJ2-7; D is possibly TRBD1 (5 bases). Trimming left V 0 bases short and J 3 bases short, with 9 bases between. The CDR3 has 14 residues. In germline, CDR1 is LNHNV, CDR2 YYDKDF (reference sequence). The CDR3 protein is CATSREKGIYEQYF. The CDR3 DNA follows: TGTGCCACCAGCAGAGAGAAGGGGATCTACGAGCAGTACTTC. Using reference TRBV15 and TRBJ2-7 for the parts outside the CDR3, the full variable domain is DAMVIQNPRYQVTQFGKPVTLSCSQTLNHNVMYWYQQKSSQAPKLLFHYYDKDFNNEADTPDNFQSRRPNTSFCFLDIRSPGLGDTAMYLCATSREKGIYEQYFGPGTRLTVT.

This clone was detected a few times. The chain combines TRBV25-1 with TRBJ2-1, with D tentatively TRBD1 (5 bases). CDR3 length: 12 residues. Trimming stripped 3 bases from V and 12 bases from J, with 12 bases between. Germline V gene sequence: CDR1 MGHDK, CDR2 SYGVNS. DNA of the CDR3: TGTGCCAGCAGTGATATAAGTAGGGGGCAGTTCTTC. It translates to CASSDISRGQFF.

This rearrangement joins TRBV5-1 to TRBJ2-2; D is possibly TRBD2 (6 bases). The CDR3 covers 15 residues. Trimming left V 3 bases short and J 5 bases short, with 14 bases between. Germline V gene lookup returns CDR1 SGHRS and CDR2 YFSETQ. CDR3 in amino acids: CASSSSGGFTGELFF. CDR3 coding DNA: TGCGCCAGCAGCTCCTCAGGAGGGTTTACCGGGGAGCTGTTTTTT.

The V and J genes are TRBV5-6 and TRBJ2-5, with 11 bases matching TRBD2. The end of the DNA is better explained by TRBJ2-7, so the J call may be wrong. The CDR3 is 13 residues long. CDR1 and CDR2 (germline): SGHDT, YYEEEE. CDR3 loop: CASSTGLAGEQYF. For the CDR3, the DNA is TGTGCCAGCAGCACTGGACTAGCGGGCGAGCAGTACTTC.

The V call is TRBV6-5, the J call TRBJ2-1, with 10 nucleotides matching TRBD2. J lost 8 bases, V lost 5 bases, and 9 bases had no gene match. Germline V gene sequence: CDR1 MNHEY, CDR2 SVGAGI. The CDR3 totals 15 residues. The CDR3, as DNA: TGTGCCAGCAGTCTCCAAGCGGGAGGGCCGCATGAGCAGTTCTTC. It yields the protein CASSLQAGGPHEQFF.